These 16 T cell receptor beta chains were all obtained from the same sample, sequenced in a study of technical replicates of blood from a few donors. TCRdb's table, derived via immunoSEQ multiplex PCR, lists solely in-frame clones and lacks some. This sample has more than 65,000 clones, with 95% found just once. Sequenced material: T cells isolated from PBMCs. The receptors shown here come from a human donor in good health.

The CDR3 bases are TGTGCCACCAGCAGAGTCGGGGGATTGTGGGGAAACACCATATATTTT. Protein product: CATSRVGGLWGNTIYF. This chain uses TRBV15 with TRBJ1-3, with D maybe TRBD1 (5 bases). The CDR3 sequence is 16 residues long. In germline, CDR1 is LNHNV, CDR2 YYDKDF (reference sequence). Trimming shortened V by 1 base and J by 4 bases, and 14 bases separated the two germline ends. The whole variable domain, filled in from reference TRBV15 and TRBJ1-3, reads DAMVIQNPRYQVTQFGKPVTLSCSQTLNHNVMYWYQQKSSQAPKLLFHYYDKDFNNEADTPDNFQSRRPNTSFCFLDIRSPGLGDTAMYLCATSRVGGLWGNTIYFGEGSWLTVV.

The rearrangement joins TRBV5-1 to TRBJ2-3; D is possibly TRBD1 (9 bases). The CDR3 contains 20 residues. Per germline, CDR1 SGHRS and CDR2 YFSETQ. With 4 bases removed from V and 0 bases from J, the gap between germline ends came to 27 bases. CDR3: CASSPGDRDVAGLSTDTQYF. Written as DNA, the CDR3 is TGCGCCAGCAGCCCAGGGGACAGGGACGTAGCGGGATTAAGCACAGATACGCAGTATTTT.

This clone is a singleton in its sample. The rearrangement links TRBV6-6 to TRBJ1-5; D unclear. The CDR3 extends over 13 amino acids. The germline gives CDR1 MNHNY, CDR2 SVGAGI (reference sequence). Trimming removed 0 bases from V and 9 bases from J, with 9 bases in between. CDR3 sequence: CASSYSPGGPQHF. For the CDR3, the DNA is TGTGCCAGCAGTTACTCCCCCGGAGGGCCCCAGCATTTT.

This clone was counted a single time. This sequence joins TRBV5-1 and TRBJ1-5; D is unclear. Germline loops: CDR1 SGHRS, CDR2 YFSETQ. The CDR3 runs to 14 residues. Trimming removed 4 bases from V and 5 bases from J, with 13 bases in between. For the CDR3, the DNA is TGCGCCAGCAGCACAGCCGGTTTGGATCAGCCCCAGCATTTT. This sequence encodes CASSTAGLDQPQHF.

The rearrangement links TRBV7-9 to TRBJ2-1, with 7 nucleotides matching TRBD2. With 2 bases clipped from V and 5 bases from J, the junction kept 9 bases outside the gene matches. The CDR3 has 16 residues. CDR1 is SEHNR, CDR2 FQNEAQ, per germline (reference sequence). CDR3 in amino acids: CASSLISGKVNNEQFF. DNA for the CDR3: TGTGCCAGCAGCTTAATAAGCGGGAAGGTAAACAATGAGCAGTTCTTC.

The rearrangement uses TRBV6-1 and TRBJ2-7; D might be TRBD1 (6 bases). Germline CDR1 MNHNS, CDR2 SASEGT. Trimming cost V 7 bases and J 1 base, with 11 bases left between them. This CDR3 comprises 13 residues. DNA of the CDR3: TGTGCCAGCAAATTAGGACAGTCCTACGAGCAGTACTTC. This encodes CASKLGQSYEQYF.

The gene calls are TRBV2 and TRBJ1-2; 8 bases map to TRBD1. Germline values: CDR1 SNHLY, CDR2 FYNNEI. The CDR3 is 15 residues long. J gave up 4 bases and V 5 bases, and 9 bases lay outside the gene matches. CDR3 sequence reads: CASSLSRDRLYGYTF. The CDR3, as DNA: TGTGCCAGCAGTCTATCCCGGGACAGGCTCTATGGCTACACCTTC. The entire variable domain, with the rest obtained from reference TRBV2 and TRBJ1-2, is as follows: EPEVTQTPSHQVTQMGQEVILRCVPISNHLYFYWYRQILGQKVEFLVSFYNNEISEKSEIFDDQFSVERPDGSNFTLKIRSTKLEDSAMYFCASSLSRDRLYGYTFGSGTRLTVV.

V is TRBV5-6 and J is TRBJ2-7, with 11 nucleotides matching TRBD2. CDR3 size: 17 residues. V shed 2 bases and J 0 bases; nucleotides not matched to a gene: 7. From germline, CDR1 is SGHDT and CDR2 YYEEEE. This chain's CDR3 is CASSLWLAGGFSYEQYF. CDR3 in DNA: TGTGCCAGCAGCTTATGGCTAGCGGGAGGTTTCTCCTACGAGCAGTACTTC.

The chain carries TRBV6-5 and TRBJ1-5; D uncertain. Trimming took 8 bases from V and 1 from J, leaving 15 bases between them. The CDR3 runs 15 residues. Germline V lookup: CDR1 MNHEY, CDR2 SVGAGI. The CDR3 here is CASSLTGGSNQPQHF. DNA of the CDR3: TGTGCCAGCTCCCTAACGGGAGGCAGCAATCAGCCCCAGCATTTT.

The rearrangement links TRBV4-2 to TRBJ2-1; D uncertain. The V gene's germline CDR1 is LGHNA and CDR2 YNFKEQ. This CDR3 is 14 amino acids long. The V end was cut by 0 bases, the J end by 8 bases, with 11 bases between. For the CDR3, the DNA is TGTGCCAGCAGCCAAGATATCGGGTCTGATGAGCAGTTCTTC. This translates into CASSQDIGSDEQFF.

The chain carries TRBV10-3 and TRBJ2-5, with D hard to call. CDR3 length equals 14 residues. Germline CDR1 is ENHRY and CDR2 is SYGVKD. The germline V and J ends were trimmed by 0 bases and 0 bases, with 5 bases remaining between them. CDR3 DNA sequence: TGTGCCATCAGTGAGTCTTCAAACCAAGAGACCCAGTACTTC. As protein: CAISESSNQETQYF.

This clone was observed a single time. The chain is built from TRBV2 and TRBJ1-5; tentatively, D is TRBD1 (5 bases). Trimming removed 6 bases from V and 3 bases from J, with 12 bases in between. CDR3 length: 14 residues. The germline V gene encodes CDR1 SNHLY and CDR2 FYNNEI. The CDR3 protein is CASRRGFSNQPQHF. In DNA form, the CDR3 reads TGTGCCAGCAGAAGGGGCTTTTCCAATCAGCCCCAGCATTTT.

This chain joins TRBV19 and TRBJ1-4, with D possibly matching TRBD1 (6 bases). This CDR3 contains 13 residues. The V end lost 8 bases, the J end lost 7 bases, and 14 bases lay between the germline ends. CDR1 is LNHDA and CDR2 is SQIVND in the germline V gene (reference sequence). CDR3 DNA sequence: TGTGCCAGTGATGAGGGGGTTAGTGAAAAACTGTTTTTT. This encodes CASDEGVSEKLFF.

The V gene is TRBV7-8, the J gene TRBJ1-5; 10 positions match TRBD1. Germline V gene lookup returns CDR1 SGHVS and CDR2 FQNEAQ. Trimming took 5 bases from V and 2 from J; bases not matched to a gene: 12. The CDR3 extends over 18 amino acids. The CDR3 bases are TGTGCCAGCAGCCGCGGGACAGGGGAAGGTTACGGCAATCAGCCCCAGCATTTT. This translates into CASSRGTGEGYGNQPQHF.

The V and J genes are TRBV5-1 and TRBJ2-3; perhaps TRBD2 as D (6 bases). With 6 bases removed from V and 3 bases from J, the gap between germline ends came to 17 bases. This CDR3 contains 15 residues. Looked up from germline, CDR1 is SGHRS and CDR2 is YFSETQ. The CDR3 bases are TGCGCCAGCAACAAATTAACCGGGACTACAGATACGCAGTATTTT. This gives the protein CASNKLTGTTDTQYF. Combining the CDR3 with reference TRBV5-1 and TRBJ2-3 gives the whole variable domain KAGVTQTPRYLIKTRGQQVTLSCSPISGHRSVSWYQQTPGQGLQFLFEYFSETQRNKGNFPGRFSGRQFSNSRSEMNVSTLELGDSALYLCASNKLTGTTDTQYFGPGTRLTVL.

The J gene is TRBJ1-1, the V gene TRBV18, with D perhaps TRBD1 (5 bases). V dropped 4 bases and J dropped 0 bases, with 6 bases sitting between them. The CDR3 is 13 amino acids. Germline CDR1 and CDR2: KGHSH and LQKENI. CDR3 bases: TGTGCCAGCTCACAGGGGTTGAACACTGAAGCTTTCTTT. Translation gives CASSQGLNTEAFF.